A single sample gave rise to the 16 T cell receptor beta chains below, sequenced in a study of shared clonotypes between healthy human individuals. TCRdb's table, derived via immunoSEQ multiplex PCR, lists solely in-frame clones and lacks some. The table records some 790,000 clones, over 55% of them present only once. Input material: memory CD4+ T cells sorted from blood. Subset defined: CD45RA-negative fraction. The receptors shown here come from a young woman in good health.

The chain is built from TRBV6-1 and TRBJ1-5; D unresolved. Germline values: CDR1 MNHNS, CDR2 SASEGT. Deletions cut 6 bases from V and 3 bases from J, with 6 bases between. The CDR3 contains 12 residues. CDR3 DNA: TGTGCCAGCAGCTCTATCAATCAGCCCCAGCATTTT. Protein sequence: CASSSINQPQHF.

V usage is TRBV18 and J usage is TRBJ1-5, with D unresolved. The CDR3 is made up of 14 amino acids. Trimming left V 5 bases short and J 0 bases short, with 8 bases between. CDR1 is KGHSH and CDR2 is LQKENI in the germline V gene. CDR3 loop: CASSSGYSNQPQHF. The CDR3 nucleotides read TGTGCCAGCTCATCGGGTTATAGCAATCAGCCCCAGCATTTT.

V usage is TRBV19 and J usage is TRBJ2-6, with D perhaps assigned TRBD1 or TRBD2 (5 bases each). This CDR3 has 17 amino acids. V dropped 6 bases and J dropped 1 base, with 16 bases sitting between them. The germline CDR1 and CDR2 sequences are LNHDA and SQIVND (reference sequence). CDR3 residues: CASRTGRGNSGANVLTF. Here the CDR3 DNA reads TGTGCCAGTAGGACGGGACGAGGTAATTCTGGGGCCAACGTCCTGACTTTC. The whole variable domain, filled in from reference TRBV19 and TRBJ2-6, reads DGGITQSPKYLFRKEGQNVTLSCEQNLNHDAMYWYRQDPGQGLRLIYYSQIVNDFQKGDIAEGYSVSREKKESFPLTVTSAQKNPTAFYLCASRTGRGNSGANVLTFGAGSRLTVL.

CDR3 DNA sequence: TGTGCCAGCAGGTATCATCCCGGGGACTACGAGCAGTACTTC. This gives the protein CASRYHPGDYEQYF. The rearrangement links TRBV5-8 to TRBJ2-7; D perhaps matches TRBD2 (5 bases). The CDR3 contains 14 residues. The germline gives CDR1 SGHTS, CDR2 YDEGEE. V lost 5 bases, J lost 3 bases, and 15 bases lay in between.

V gene TRBV6-5 combines with J gene TRBJ2-1; D is unresolved. In germline, CDR1 is MNHEY, CDR2 SVGAGI. Trimming left V 4 bases short and J 0 bases short, with 10 bases between. This CDR3 region has 15 residues. The CDR3 region is CASSLNPDSYNEQFF. The CDR3 DNA is TGTGCCAGCAGTTTAAACCCAGACTCCTACAATGAGCAGTTCTTC.

The chain is built from TRBV28 and TRBJ1-4; 8 nucleotides match TRBD1. CDR1 MDHEN and CDR2 SYDVKM come from the germline V gene. V lost 6 bases to trimming and J lost 10 bases; unmatched junction nucleotides: 4. This CDR3 comprises 12 residues. The chain's CDR3 is CASSRGLGKLFF. The CDR3 region has the DNA TGTGCCAGCAGCAGGGGGCTTGGAAAACTGTTTTTT.

This clone has more than one count but fewer than ten. The gene calls are TRBV11-2 and TRBJ2-5; no reliable D call. V dropped 1 base and J dropped 4 bases, with 10 bases sitting between them. The CDR3 is 14 amino acids. Germline CDR1 reads SGHAT; CDR2 reads FQNNGV. The CDR3: CASSLVTFGETQYF. The CDR3 coding sequence is TGTGCCAGCAGCTTAGTCACATTCGGAGAGACCCAGTACTTC.

The gene calls are TRBV7-9 and TRBJ2-1, with TRBD2 matching over 9 bases. V shed 2 bases and J 7 bases; nucleotides not matched to a gene: 9. Germline loops: CDR1 SEHNR, CDR2 FQNEAQ (reference sequence). The CDR3 runs 16 residues. CDR3 protein: CASSLMALAGYNEQFF. CDR3 nucleotide sequence: TGTGCCAGCAGCTTAATGGCCCTAGCGGGATATAATGAGCAGTTCTTC.

Turning to this clone: In the same sample, other DNA sequences code for this CDR3. This chain uses TRBV4-1 with TRBJ1-2; D unresolved. Germline CDR1 reads MGHRA; CDR2 reads YSYEKL. The CDR3 is made up of 12 amino acids. Trimming pared 3 bases from V and 3 bases from J, leaving 5 bases between. In DNA form, the CDR3 reads TGCGCCAGCAGCCAGGGCGACTATGGCTACACCTTC. Protein: CASSQGDYGYTF.

The rearrangement joins TRBV28 to TRBJ1-5; D perhaps matches TRBD1 (5 bases). Germline V gene lookup returns CDR1 MDHEN and CDR2 SYDVKM. This CDR3 is 15 amino acids long. The V gene lost 5 bases and the J gene lost 0 bases, with 11 bases spanning the gap. CDR3 nucleotides: TGTGCCAGCAGTACCGACAGCCATAGCAATCAGCCCCAGCATTTT. Its protein is CASSTDSHSNQPQHF.

This chain uses TRBV5-1 with TRBJ2-1, with D uncertain. The CDR3 is 13 residues long. CDR1 is SGHRS and CDR2 is YFSETQ in the germline V gene. V dropped 3 bases and J dropped 4 bases, with 8 bases sitting between them. CDR3 sequence: CASSWQDYNEQFF. CDR3 sequence (DNA): TGCGCCAGCAGCTGGCAGGATTACAATGAGCAGTTCTTC.

The chain is built from TRBV7-9 and TRBJ2-3, with 11 nucleotides matching TRBD2. In germline, CDR1 is SEHNR, CDR2 FQNEAQ (reference sequence). The CDR3 totals 15 residues. The V and J ends lost 3 bases and 8 bases, in that order; junction bases with no gene match: 7. DNA for the CDR3: TGTGCCAGCAGCTTTAGCGGGAGGGCCCCTTCTACGCAGTATTTT. Translated, it gives CASSFSGRAPSTQYF.

This clone was picked up one time. The V and J genes are TRBV4-2 and TRBJ2-1; TRBD2 agrees at 14 bases. Germline trimming cut 4 bases from V and 7 bases from J; bases unmatched to any gene: 0. Germline CDR1 reads LGHNA; CDR2 reads YNFKEQ. The CDR3 runs 14 residues. The CDR3 sequence: CASSRTSGRNEQFF. Written as DNA, the CDR3 is TGTGCCAGCAGCCGGACTAGCGGGAGGAATGAGCAGTTCTTC.

This chain connects TRBV10-3 to TRBJ2-2; the D is unclear. Trimming took 0 bases from V and 0 from J, leaving 2 bases between them. The germline CDR1 and CDR2 sequences are ENHRY and SYGVKD. The CDR3 sequence is 14 residues long. DNA of the CDR3: TGTGCCATCAGTGAGTCCCCGAACACCGGGGAGCTGTTTTTT. It specifies CAISESPNTGELFF.

The table lists this clone with a few counts. This chain connects TRBV19 to TRBJ2-1; D is possibly TRBD1 or TRBD2 (5 bases each). Trimming took off 7 bases at V and 10 bases at J, with 20 bases between the two ends. CDR3 length: 14 residues. From germline, CDR1 is LNHDA and CDR2 SQIVND (reference sequence). The CDR3 DNA reads TGTGCCAGTACCTCCGGGACCAGGTCATGGGAGCAGTTCTTC. Protein sequence: CASTSGTRSWEQFF.

The chain uses TRBV7-9 and TRBJ2-7; 8 nucleotides agree with TRBD2. The V gene's germline CDR1 is SEHNR and CDR2 FQNEAQ (reference sequence). J lost 6 bases, V lost 5 bases, and 18 bases had no gene match. The CDR3 runs to 17 residues. CDR3 in amino acids: CASSQDRRAGVPLEQYF. The CDR3 nucleotides read TGTGCCAGCAGCCAAGATCGTCGAGCGGGAGTCCCTCTCGAGCAGTACTTC.